This T cell receptor (beta chain) was documented in a study of graft-versus-host responses after intestinal transplantation. The wider study: All recipients were given anti-thymocyte globulin induction, and tacrolimus and steroids were then administered for three to four years.

TCRdb keeps only in-frame clones here, not all; method: immunoSEQ multiplex PCR. The sample consists of 150,000 or so clones, approximately 91% of them appearing once. The CDR3 sequence is 15 residues long. Germline V gene data show CDR1 as KGHSH and CDR2 as LQKENI. The ends were cut back, 3 bases at V and 5 bases at J, with 16 bases in the middle. Study conclusions and caveats: Allograft clonal ratios (graft-versus-host to host-versus-graft) were high in patients who had graft-donor T cell macrochimerism. There were GvH clones found in recipient marrow, and some of them appeared first in ileum or blood.

A note on this clone: Its antigen is unidentified.

Specimen: unstimulated CD4+ T cells sorted from spleen or lymph node cells, collected before intestinal transplant. This receptor was identified in a human donor who received an intestinal transplant. The chain has TRBV18 and TRBJ1-1; a weak D match, TRBD1 (6 bases). CDR3 sequence (DNA): TGTGCCAGCTCACCGTTCGACAGGCTAGTTACTGAAGCTTTCTTT. Translated, it gives CASSPFDRLVTEAFF.